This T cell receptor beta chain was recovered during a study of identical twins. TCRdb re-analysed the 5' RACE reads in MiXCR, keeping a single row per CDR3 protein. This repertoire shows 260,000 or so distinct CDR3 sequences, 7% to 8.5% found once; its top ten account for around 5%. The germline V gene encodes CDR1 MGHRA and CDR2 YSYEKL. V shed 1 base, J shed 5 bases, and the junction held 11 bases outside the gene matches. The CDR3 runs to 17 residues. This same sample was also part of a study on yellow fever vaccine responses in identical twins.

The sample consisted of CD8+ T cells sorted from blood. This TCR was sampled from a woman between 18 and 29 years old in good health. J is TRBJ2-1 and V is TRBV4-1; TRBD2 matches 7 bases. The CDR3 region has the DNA TGCGCCAGCAGCCAAGGATGGGGGGGAGGGCCCGACAATGAGCAGTTCTTC. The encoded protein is CASSQGWGGGPDNEQFF.